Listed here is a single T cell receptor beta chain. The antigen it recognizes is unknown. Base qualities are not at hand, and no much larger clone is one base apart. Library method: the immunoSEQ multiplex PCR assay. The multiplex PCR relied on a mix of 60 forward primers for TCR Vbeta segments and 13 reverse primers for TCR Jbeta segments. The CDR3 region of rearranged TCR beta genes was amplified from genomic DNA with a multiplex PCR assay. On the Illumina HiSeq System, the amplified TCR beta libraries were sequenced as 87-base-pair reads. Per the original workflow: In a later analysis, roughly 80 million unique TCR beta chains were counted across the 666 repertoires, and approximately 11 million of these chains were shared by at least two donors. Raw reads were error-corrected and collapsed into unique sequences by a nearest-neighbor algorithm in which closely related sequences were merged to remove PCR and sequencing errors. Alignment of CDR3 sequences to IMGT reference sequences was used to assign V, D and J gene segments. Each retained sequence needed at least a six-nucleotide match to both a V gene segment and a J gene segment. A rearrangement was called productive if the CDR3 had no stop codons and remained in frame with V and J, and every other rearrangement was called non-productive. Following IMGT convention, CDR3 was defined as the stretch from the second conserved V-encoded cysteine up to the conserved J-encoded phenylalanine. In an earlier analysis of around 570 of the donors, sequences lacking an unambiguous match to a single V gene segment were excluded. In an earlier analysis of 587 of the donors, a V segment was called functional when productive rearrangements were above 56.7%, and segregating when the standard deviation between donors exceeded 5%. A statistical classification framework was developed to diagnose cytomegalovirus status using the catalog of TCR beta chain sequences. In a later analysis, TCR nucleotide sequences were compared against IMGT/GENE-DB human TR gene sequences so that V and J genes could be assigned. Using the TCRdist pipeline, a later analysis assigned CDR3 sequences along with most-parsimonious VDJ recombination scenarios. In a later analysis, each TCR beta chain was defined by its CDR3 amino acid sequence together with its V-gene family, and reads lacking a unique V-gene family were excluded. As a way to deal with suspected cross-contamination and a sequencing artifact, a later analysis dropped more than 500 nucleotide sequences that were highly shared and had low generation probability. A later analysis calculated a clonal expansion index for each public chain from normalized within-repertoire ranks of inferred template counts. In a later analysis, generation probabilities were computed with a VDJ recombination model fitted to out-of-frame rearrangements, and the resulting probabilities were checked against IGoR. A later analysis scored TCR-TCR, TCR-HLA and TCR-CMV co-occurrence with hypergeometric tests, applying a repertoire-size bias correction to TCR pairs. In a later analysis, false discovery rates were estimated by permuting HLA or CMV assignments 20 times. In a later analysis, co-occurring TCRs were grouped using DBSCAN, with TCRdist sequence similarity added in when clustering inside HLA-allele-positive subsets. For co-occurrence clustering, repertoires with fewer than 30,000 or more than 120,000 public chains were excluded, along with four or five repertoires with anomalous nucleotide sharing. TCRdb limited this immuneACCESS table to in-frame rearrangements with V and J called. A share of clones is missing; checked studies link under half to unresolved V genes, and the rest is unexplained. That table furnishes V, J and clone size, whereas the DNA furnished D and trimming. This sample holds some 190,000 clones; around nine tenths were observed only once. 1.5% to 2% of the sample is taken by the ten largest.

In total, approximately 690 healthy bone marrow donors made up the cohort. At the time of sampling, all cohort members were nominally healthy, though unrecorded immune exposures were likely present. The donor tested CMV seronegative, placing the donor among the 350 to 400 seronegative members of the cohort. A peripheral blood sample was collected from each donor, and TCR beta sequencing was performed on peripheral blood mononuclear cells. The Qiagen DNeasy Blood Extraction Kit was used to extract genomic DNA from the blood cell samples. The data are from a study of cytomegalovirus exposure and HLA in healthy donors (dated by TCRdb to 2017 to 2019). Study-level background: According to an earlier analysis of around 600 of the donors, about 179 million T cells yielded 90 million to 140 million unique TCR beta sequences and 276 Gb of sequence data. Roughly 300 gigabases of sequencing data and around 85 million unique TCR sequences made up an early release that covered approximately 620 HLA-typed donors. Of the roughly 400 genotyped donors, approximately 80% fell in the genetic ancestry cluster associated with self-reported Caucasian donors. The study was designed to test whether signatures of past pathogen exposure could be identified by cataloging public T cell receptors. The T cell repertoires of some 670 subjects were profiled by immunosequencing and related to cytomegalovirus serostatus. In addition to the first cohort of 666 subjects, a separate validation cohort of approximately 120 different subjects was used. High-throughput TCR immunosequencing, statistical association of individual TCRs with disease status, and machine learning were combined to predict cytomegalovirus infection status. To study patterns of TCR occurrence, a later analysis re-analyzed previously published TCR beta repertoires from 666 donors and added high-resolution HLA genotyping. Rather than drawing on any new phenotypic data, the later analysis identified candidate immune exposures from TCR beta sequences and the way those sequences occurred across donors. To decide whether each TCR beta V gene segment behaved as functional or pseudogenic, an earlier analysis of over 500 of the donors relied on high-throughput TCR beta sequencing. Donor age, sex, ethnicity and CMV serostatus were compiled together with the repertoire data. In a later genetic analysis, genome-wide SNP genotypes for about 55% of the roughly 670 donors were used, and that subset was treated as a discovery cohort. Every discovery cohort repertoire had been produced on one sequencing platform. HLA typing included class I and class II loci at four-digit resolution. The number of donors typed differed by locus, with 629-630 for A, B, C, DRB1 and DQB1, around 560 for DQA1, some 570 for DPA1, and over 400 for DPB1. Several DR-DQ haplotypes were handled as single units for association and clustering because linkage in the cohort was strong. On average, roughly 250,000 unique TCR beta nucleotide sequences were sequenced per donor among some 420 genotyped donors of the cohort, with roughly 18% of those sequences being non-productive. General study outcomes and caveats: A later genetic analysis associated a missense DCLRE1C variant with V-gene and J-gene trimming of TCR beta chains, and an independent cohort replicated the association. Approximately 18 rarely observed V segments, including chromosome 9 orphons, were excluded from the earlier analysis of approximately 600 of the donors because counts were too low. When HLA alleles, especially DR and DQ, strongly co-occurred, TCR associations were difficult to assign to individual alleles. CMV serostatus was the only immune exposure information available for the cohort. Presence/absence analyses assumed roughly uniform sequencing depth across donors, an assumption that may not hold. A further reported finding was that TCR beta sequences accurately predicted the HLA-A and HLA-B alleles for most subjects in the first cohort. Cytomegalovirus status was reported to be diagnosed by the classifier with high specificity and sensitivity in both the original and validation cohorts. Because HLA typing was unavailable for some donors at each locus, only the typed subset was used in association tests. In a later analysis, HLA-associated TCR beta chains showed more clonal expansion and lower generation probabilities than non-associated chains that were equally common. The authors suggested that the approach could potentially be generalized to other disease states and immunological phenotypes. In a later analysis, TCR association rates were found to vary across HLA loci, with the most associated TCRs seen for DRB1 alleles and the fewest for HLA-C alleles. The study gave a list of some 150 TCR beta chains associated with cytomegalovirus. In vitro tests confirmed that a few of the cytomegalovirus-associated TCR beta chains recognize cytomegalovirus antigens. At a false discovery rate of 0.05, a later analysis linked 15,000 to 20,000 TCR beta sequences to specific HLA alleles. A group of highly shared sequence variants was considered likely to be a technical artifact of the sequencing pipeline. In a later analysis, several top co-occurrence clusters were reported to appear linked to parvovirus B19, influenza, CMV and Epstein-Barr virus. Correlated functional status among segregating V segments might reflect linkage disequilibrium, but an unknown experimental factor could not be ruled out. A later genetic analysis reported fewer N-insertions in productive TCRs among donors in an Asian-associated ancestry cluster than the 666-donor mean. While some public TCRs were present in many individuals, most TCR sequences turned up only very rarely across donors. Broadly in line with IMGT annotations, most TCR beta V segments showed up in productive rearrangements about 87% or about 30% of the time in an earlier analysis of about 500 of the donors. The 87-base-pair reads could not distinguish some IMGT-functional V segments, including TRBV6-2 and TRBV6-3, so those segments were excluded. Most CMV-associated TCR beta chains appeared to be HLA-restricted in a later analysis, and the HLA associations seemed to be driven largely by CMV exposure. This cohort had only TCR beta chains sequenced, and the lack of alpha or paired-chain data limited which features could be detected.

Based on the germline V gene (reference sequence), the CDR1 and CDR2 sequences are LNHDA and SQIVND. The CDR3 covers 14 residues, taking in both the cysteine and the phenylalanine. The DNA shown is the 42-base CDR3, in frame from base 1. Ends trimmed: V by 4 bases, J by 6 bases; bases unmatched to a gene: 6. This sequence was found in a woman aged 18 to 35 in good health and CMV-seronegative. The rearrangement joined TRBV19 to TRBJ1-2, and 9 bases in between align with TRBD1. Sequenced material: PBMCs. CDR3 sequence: CASSSRTGADGYTF. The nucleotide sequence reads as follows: TGTGCCAGTAGTAGCCGGACAGGGGCCGATGGCTACACCTTC.